One and the same sample provided the 7 T cell receptor beta chains below, sequenced in a study of blood T cell repertoires in COVID-19. Sequencing used immunoSEQ multiplex PCR; TCRdb keeps in-frame clones, though not all of them. The sample shows more than 250,000 clones, approximately 85% of them seen only once. Sequenced sample: peripheral blood. These receptors were taken from a man over 45 with active or convalescent COVID-19.

The V gene is TRBV18, the J gene TRBJ2-6, with TRBD1 as a possible D gene (5 bases). V gave up 1 base and J gave up 2 bases, with 9 bases separating them. This CDR3 spans 16 amino acids. Germline V lookup: CDR1 KGHSH, CDR2 LQKENI. The CDR3 is CASSPRQIAGANVLTF. In DNA form, the CDR3 reads TGTGCCAGCTCACCACGACAGATAGCTGGGGCCAACGTCCTGACTTTC. Supplemented by reference TRBV18 and TRBJ2-6, the full variable domain reads NAGVMQNPRHLVRRRGQEARLRCSPMKGHSHVYWYRQLPEEGLKFMVYLQKENIIDESGMPKERFSAEFPKEGPSILRIQQVVRGDSAAYFCASSPRQIAGANVLTFGAGSRLTVL.

The J gene is TRBJ1-5, the V gene TRBV19; D is unclear. V lost 8 bases and J lost 4, with 9 bases in between. The CDR3 covers 12 residues. Germline CDR1 reads LNHDA; CDR2 reads SQIVND (reference sequence). CDR3 coding DNA: TGTGCCAGTGCACCCGAGAATCAGCCCCAGCATTTT. Its translation is CASAPENQPQHF.

The chain joins TRBV19 to TRBJ2-7; D is possibly TRBD1 (6 bases). V was trimmed by 5 bases and J by 1 base, leaving 21 bases between them. There are 17 residues in the CDR3. Germline lookup yields CDR1 LNHDA and CDR2 SQIVND (reference sequence). DNA for the CDR3: TGTGCCAGTAGTCCATTATCCAGGGGTGTAAGGTCCTACGAGCAGTACTTC. Translated: CASSPLSRGVRSYEQYF.

The V and J genes are TRBV30 and TRBJ2-5, with 7 bases fitting TRBD2. V was clipped by 6 bases and J by 5 bases; unmatched bases: 9. The CDR3 has 13 residues. Germline-derived CDR1 and CDR2 are GTSNPN and SVGIG (reference sequence). Written as DNA, the CDR3 is TGTGCCTGCACTAGCGCGGTGGGGGAGACCCAGTACTTC. Its translation: CACTSAVGETQYF.

The rearrangement uses TRBV3-1 (or the pseudogene TRBV3-2) and TRBJ1-4; D possibly corresponds to TRBD1 (6 bases). Germline V gene sequence: CDR1 LGHDT, CDR2 YNNKEL (reference sequence). Trimming removed 5 bases at V and 8 bases at J, with 12 bases between. The CDR3 loop spans 13 amino acids. In nucleotides, the CDR3 is TGTGCCAGCAGCTGGGGGGGGCGGGAAAAACTGTTTTTT. Translating it yields CASSWGGREKLFF.

This clone was detected only once. V gene TRBV7-2 combines with J gene TRBJ2-7, with 7 bases that match TRBD2. With V trimmed by 1 base and J by 6 bases, 9 bases remained unmatched. This CDR3 has 15 residues. Germline V gene data show CDR1 as SGHTA and CDR2 as FQGNSA. Here the CDR3 reads CASSLGLAGAREQYF. The CDR3 coding sequence is TGTGCCAGCAGCTTAGGTTTGGCGGGAGCCCGCGAGCAGTACTTC.

The chain recombines TRBV2 with TRBJ2-7, with 15 nucleotides matching TRBD2. CDR3 length equals 18 residues. J was trimmed by 9 bases and V by 2 bases; bases with no gene match: 14. The germline gives CDR1 SNHLY, CDR2 FYNNEI. The CDR3 nucleotides are TGTGCCAGCAGTGAAAGGGGACTAGCGGGAGGTGAATACACAGGGCAGTACTTC. It yields the protein CASSERGLAGGEYTGQYF.